These 5 T cell receptor beta chains were all obtained from the same sample, sequenced in a study of beta chain features in type 1 diabetes. Study-wide points: Among patients with Type 1 diabetes, TCRB CDR3s were moderately but significantly shorter in every one of the four CD4+ subsets.

For these TCRs, the target antigens are not known. Expressed TCRB transcripts were sequenced after all isolated RNA was converted to cDNA. Some clones are missing from TCRdb's copy, which holds only in-frame ones; the method was immunoSEQ multiplex PCR. Of around 56,000 clones listed, about 47% are singletons. Sample: Tregs from blood. All receptors come from a woman in her thirties or forties with type 1 diabetes.

This chain uses TRBV5-1 with TRBJ2-1; weak D call: TRBD2 (7 bases). V lost 4 bases and J lost 10, with 24 bases in between. Germline lookup yields CDR1 SGHRS and CDR2 YFSETQ. This CDR3 contains 16 residues. CDR3 sequence: CASSPLLLGGHGEQFF. CDR3 coding DNA: TGCGCCAGCAGCCCCCTCCTCTTGGGGGGGCACGGGGAGCAGTTCTTC.

V usage is TRBV7-8 and J usage is TRBJ2-7, with TRBD1 identical over 9 bases. This CDR3 is 13 amino acids long. Per the germline V gene, CDR1 is SGHVS and CDR2 is FQNEAQ. V lost 8 bases, J lost 8 bases, and 10 bases stayed unmatched. CDR3 sequence (DNA): TGTGCCAGCTGGGGACAGGGCTTTTCGAAGCAGTACTTC. It encodes CASWGQGFSKQYF.

V and J are TRBV19 and TRBJ1-1; D may be TRBD1 (5 bases). The length of the CDR3 is 15 residues. Deletions cut 6 bases from V and 5 bases from J, with 19 bases between. Germline V gene sequence: CDR1 LNHDA, CDR2 SQIVND (reference sequence). The CDR3 spells CASSGTGGAGTEAFF. The CDR3 bases are TGTGCCAGTAGCGGGACTGGCGGCGCGGGAACTGAAGCTTTCTTT.

A few counts support this clone. The gene calls are TRBV5-6 and TRBJ1-2; TRBD1 matches 8 bases. The CDR3 is 15 residues long. Germline V lookup: CDR1 SGHDT, CDR2 YYEEEE. With V trimmed by 4 bases and J by 3 bases, 8 bases remained unmatched. The CDR3 spells CASSPRTGQDYGYTF. The DNA for the CDR3 is TGTGCCAGCAGCCCCCGGACAGGGCAAGACTATGGCTACACCTTC.

This clone was recorded a few times. V is TRBV7-2 and J is TRBJ2-5, with D hard to call. Trimming shortened V by 5 bases and J by 3 bases, and 16 bases separated the two germline ends. The CDR3 sequence is 15 residues long. Germline V gene sequence: CDR1 SGHTA, CDR2 FQGNSA. The chain's CDR3 is CASSQDGSVKETQYF. CDR3 nucleotide sequence: TGTGCCAGCAGCCAAGATGGCAGTGTTAAAGAGACCCAGTACTTC.